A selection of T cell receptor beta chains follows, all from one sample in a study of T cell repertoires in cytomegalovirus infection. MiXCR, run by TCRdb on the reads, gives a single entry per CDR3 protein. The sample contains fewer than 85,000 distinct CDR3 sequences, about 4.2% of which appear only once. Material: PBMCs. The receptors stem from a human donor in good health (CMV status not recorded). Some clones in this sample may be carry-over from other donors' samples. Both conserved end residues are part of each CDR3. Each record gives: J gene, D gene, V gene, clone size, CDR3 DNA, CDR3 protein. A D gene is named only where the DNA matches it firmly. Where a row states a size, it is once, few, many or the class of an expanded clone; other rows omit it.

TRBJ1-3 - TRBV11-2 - TGTGCCAGCAGCCCGGCGGGGGGTGCTGGAAACACCATATATTTT CASSPAGGAGNTIYF
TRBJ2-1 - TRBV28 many TGTGCCAGCAGCCCCTGGGTCACGAAAATAGAGGAGCAGTTCTTC CASSPWVTKIEEQFF
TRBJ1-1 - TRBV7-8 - TGTGCCAGGTCTCGTTATGGGGGGGGTGTCGGAACTGAAGCTTTCTTT CARSRYGGGVGTEAFF
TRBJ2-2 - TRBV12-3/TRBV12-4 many TGTGCCAGCAGTCCCCCGGGACACCTCGGGGAGCTGTTTTTT CASSPPGHLGELFF
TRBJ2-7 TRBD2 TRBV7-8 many TGTGCCAGCAGCGGACTAGCGGGGGCAAATGAGCAGTACTTC CASSGLAGANEQYF
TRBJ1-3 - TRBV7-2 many TGTGCCAGCAGCTTAGTGGTGGGACGCGGAACCTCTGGAAACACCATATATTTT CASSLVVGRGTSGNTIYF
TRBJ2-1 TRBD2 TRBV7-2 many TGTGCCAGCAGCTTACGTGGGACTAGCGGGATGAGTGAGCAGTTCTTC CASSLRGTSGMSEQFF
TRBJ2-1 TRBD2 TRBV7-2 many TGTGCCAGCAGCTTAGATCGCTTGGACCGACTAGCGGGGGGCCGTTACAATGAGCAGTTCTTC CASSLDRLDRLAGGRYNEQFF
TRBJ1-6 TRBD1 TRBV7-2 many TGTGCCAGCAGCAAAGGACAGGGGGCAGCCCGCTTCCTAAATTCACCCCTCCACTTT CASSKGQGAARFLNSPLHF
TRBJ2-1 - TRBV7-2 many TGTGCCAGCAGCTTAGTAATGTCTGGGCCCTACAATGAGCAGTTCTTC CASSLVMSGPYNEQFF
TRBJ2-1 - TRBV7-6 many TGTGCCAGCAGCCCTGAACTAGTTTTGGATGAGCAGTTCTTC CASSPELVLDEQFF
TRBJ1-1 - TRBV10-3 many TGTGCCATCAGTGAGCCAGACAGAAACACTGAAGCTTTCTTT CAISEPDRNTEAFF
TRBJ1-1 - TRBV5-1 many TGCGCCAGCAGTCGAGGGGGGTGGGAGGACACTGAAGCTTTCTTT CASSRGGWEDTEAFF
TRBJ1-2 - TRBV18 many TGTGCCAGCTCACCTCCCGGCACGGAATCAATCTATGGCTACACCTTC CASSPPGTESIYGYTF
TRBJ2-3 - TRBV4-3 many TGCGCCAGCAGCCAGAGCAGCACAGATACGCAGTATTTT CASSQSSTDTQYF
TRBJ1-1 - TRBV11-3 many TGTGCCAGCAAAACCCCGGGACACACTGAAGCTTTCTTT CASKTPGHTEAFF
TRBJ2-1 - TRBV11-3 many TGTGCCAGCAGCTCGGACTCGGGCTCCTACAATGAGCAGTTCTTC CASSSDSGSYNEQFF
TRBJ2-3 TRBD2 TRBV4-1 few TGCGCCAGCAGCCTCAGCGGGAGAGGCACAGATACGCAGTATTTT CASSLSGRGTDTQYF
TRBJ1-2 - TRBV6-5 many TGTGCCAGCAGGAGGGACACTAGCACCTATGGCTACACCTTC CASRRDTSTYGYTF
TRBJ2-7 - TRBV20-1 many TGCAGTGCTAGAGATCACACGAACTCCTACGAGCAGTACTTC CSARDHTNSYEQYF
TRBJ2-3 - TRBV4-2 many TGTGCCAGCAGCCAGGGGGACACAGATACGCAGTATTTT CASSQGDTDTQYF
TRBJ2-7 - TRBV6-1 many TGTGCCAGCAGTGAAGCCTACCGAGAGCAGGGGTACGAGCAGTACTTC CASSEAYREQGYEQYF
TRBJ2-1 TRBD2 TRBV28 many TGTGCCAGCAGTAACGGGACTAGCGGGACACTCAGGGTTCGTGAGCAGTTCTTC CASSNGTSGTLRVREQFF
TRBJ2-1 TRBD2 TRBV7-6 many TGTGCCAGCAGTACCCGGGCGGGAGGGGCCTCCTACAATGAGCAGTTCTTC CASSTRAGGASYNEQFF
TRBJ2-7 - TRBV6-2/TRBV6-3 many TGTGCCAGCAGAGAACGGACGCCCTCCTACGAGCAGTACTTC CASRERTPSYEQYF
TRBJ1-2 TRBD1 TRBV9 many TGTGCCAGCAGCGAAACCGGGACAGGGATTGGCTACACCTTC CASSETGTGIGYTF
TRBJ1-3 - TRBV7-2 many TGTGCCAGCGCGGAACTTCGGGGACATCAGTCGTCGCGTAGGGGAAACACCATATATTTT CASAELRGHQSSRRGNTIYF
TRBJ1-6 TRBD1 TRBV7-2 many TGTGCCAGCAGCTTAGCGAGGACAGGGGGCCATTCACCCCTCCACTTT CASSLARTGGHSPLHF